The clone carrying this T cell receptor beta chain was recorded once. Original data processing: Amplification of reference gene primers provided the estimated nucleated cell counts. TCRdb's table, derived via immunoSEQ multiplex PCR, lists solely in-frame clones and lacks some. V, J and clone size reflect that table, while D and trimming were determined from the DNA. Here the sample spans about 60,000 clones, roughly three quarters being singletons. These data originate in a study of blood T cell repertoires in COVID-19. Germline CDR1 is KGHDR and CDR2 is SFDVKD. The V and J ends lost 3 bases and 9 bases, in that order; junction bases with no gene match: 3. The CDR3 extends over 13 amino acids.

The TCR comes from a human donor in a cohort sampled during active COVID-19. The sample was peripheral blood. This chain joins TRBV24-1 and TRBJ2-5; 10 bases agree with TRBD1. As DNA, the CDR3 is TGTGCCACCAGTGATGGGGACAGGGGATCCCAGTACTTC. This sequence encodes CATSDGDRGSQYF.